These T cell receptor beta chains were read from a single sample in a study of blood T cell repertoires in COVID-19. Clones were read by immunoSEQ multiplex PCR, and TCRdb kept only the in-frame ones, dropping some. The data show a few hundred thousand clones, 85% to 90% seen once. Sequenced material: PBMCs or T cells enriched from blood (not recorded which). The origin of the receptors is a young woman in a cohort exposed to, infected with or recovered from COVID-19 (not recorded which). Both conserved end residues are part of each CDR3. A D gene is named only where the DNA matches it firmly. The size of a clone is reported for some rows only, either as once, few or many, or as a class for expanded clones.

CDR3 length: 13; V gene: TRBV12-3/TRBV12-4; J gene: TRBJ2-7; D gene: .; clone size: once; CDR3 protein: CASSLLELYEQYF; CDR3 DNA: TGTGCCAGCAGTTTATTAGAACTCTACGAGCAGTACTTC
CDR3 length: 13; V gene: TRBV29-1; J gene: TRBJ1-1; D gene: TRBD1; clone size: .; CDR3 protein: CSAVTGMNTEAFF; CDR3 DNA: TGCAGCGCCGTGACAGGGATGAACACTGAAGCTTTCTTT
CDR3 length: 14; V gene: TRBV5-4; J gene: TRBJ2-7; D gene: TRBD1; clone size: once; CDR3 protein: CASSPTGGGYEQYF; CDR3 DNA: TGTGCCAGCAGCCCGACAGGGGGCGGCTACGAGCAGTACTTC
CDR3 length: 16; V gene: TRBV6-1; J gene: TRBJ1-5; D gene: TRBD1; clone size: .; CDR3 protein: CASSEGTGISNQPQHF; CDR3 DNA: TGTGCCAGCAGTGAAGGGACAGGGATTAGCAATCAGCCCCAGCATTTT
CDR3 length: 15; V gene: TRBV5-1; J gene: TRBJ1-2; D gene: .; clone size: few; CDR3 protein: CASSFSYGISYGYTF; CDR3 DNA: TGCGCCAGCAGCTTTAGTTACGGGATATCCTATGGCTACACCTTC
CDR3 length: 15; V gene: TRBV21-1; J gene: TRBJ2-3; D gene: .; clone size: .; CDR3 protein: CASSNGRQGLDTQYF; CDR3 DNA: TGTGCCAGCAGCAATGGTCGACAGGGTTTGGATACGCAGTATTTT
CDR3 length: 17; V gene: TRBV19; J gene: TRBJ1-2; D gene: .; clone size: .; CDR3 protein: CASSIGSGGVYHYGYTF; CDR3 DNA: TGTGCCAGTAGTATTGGGTCCGGGGGAGTGTACCATTATGGCTACACCTTC
CDR3 length: 13; V gene: TRBV21-1; J gene: TRBJ1-2; D gene: .; clone size: .; CDR3 protein: CASSIGRTYGYTF; CDR3 DNA: TGTGCCAGCAGCATCGGGAGAACCTATGGCTACACCTTC
CDR3 length: 13; V gene: TRBV7-8; J gene: TRBJ1-1; D gene: TRBD1; clone size: .; CDR3 protein: CASSRTGDTEAFF; CDR3 DNA: TGTGCCAGCAGCCGGACAGGGGACACTGAAGCTTTCTTT
CDR3 length: 17; V gene: TRBV5-6; J gene: TRBJ2-2; D gene: TRBD1; clone size: .; CDR3 protein: CASSLVGTGVDTGELFF; CDR3 DNA: TGTGCCAGCAGCTTGGTTGGGACAGGGGTGGACACCGGGGAGCTGTTTTTT
CDR3 length: 13; V gene: TRBV19; J gene: TRBJ2-5; D gene: .; clone size: .; CDR3 protein: CASSMSREETQYF; CDR3 DNA: TGTGCCAGTAGTATGTCTAGAGAAGAGACCCAGTACTTC
CDR3 length: 15; V gene: TRBV6-5; J gene: TRBJ1-1; D gene: TRBD1; clone size: .; CDR3 protein: CASSRGTDMNTEAFF; CDR3 DNA: TGTGCCAGCAGTAGGGGGACAGACATGAACACTGAAGCTTTCTTT
CDR3 length: 15; V gene: TRBV6-6; J gene: TRBJ2-1; D gene: .; clone size: .; CDR3 protein: CASSTTGISYNEQFF; CDR3 DNA: TGTGCCAGCAGTACCACGGGTATTTCCTACAATGAGCAGTTCTTC
CDR3 length: 17; V gene: TRBV10-2; J gene: TRBJ1-4; D gene: TRBD1; clone size: .; CDR3 protein: CASRPGTGLGTNEKLFF; CDR3 DNA: TGCGCCAGCAGGCCCGGGACAGGGCTGGGCACTAATGAAAAACTGTTTTTT
CDR3 length: 15; V gene: TRBV5-1; J gene: TRBJ2-2; D gene: TRBD2; clone size: .; CDR3 protein: CASSPPSGDTGELFF; CDR3 DNA: TGCGCCAGCAGCCCACCTAGCGGAGACACCGGGGAGCTGTTTTTT
CDR3 length: 13; V gene: TRBV28; J gene: TRBJ2-5; D gene: .; clone size: .; CDR3 protein: CASSLSDKETQYF; CDR3 DNA: TGTGCCAGCAGTTTATCAGATAAAGAGACCCAGTACTTC
CDR3 length: 15; V gene: TRBV11-3; J gene: TRBJ1-1; D gene: TRBD1; clone size: .; CDR3 protein: CASSIQGGLDTEAFF; CDR3 DNA: TGTGCCAGCAGTATACAGGGGGGTTTGGACACTGAAGCTTTCTTT
CDR3 length: 13; V gene: TRBV9; J gene: TRBJ1-5; D gene: TRBD1; clone size: .; CDR3 protein: CASSPTGGQPQHF; CDR3 DNA: TGTGCCAGCAGCCCAACAGGGGGCCAGCCCCAGCATTTT
CDR3 length: 15; V gene: TRBV5-4; J gene: TRBJ2-7; D gene: TRBD1; clone size: .; CDR3 protein: CASSFNRQGAYEQYF; CDR3 DNA: TGTGCCAGCAGCTTCAACCGACAGGGAGCCTACGAGCAGTACTTC
CDR3 length: 12; V gene: TRBV28; J gene: TRBJ2-7; D gene: TRBD1; clone size: .; CDR3 protein: CATNRGSYEQYF; CDR3 DNA: TGTGCCACCAACAGGGGATCCTACGAGCAGTACTTC
CDR3 length: 13; V gene: TRBV5-4; J gene: TRBJ1-1; D gene: TRBD1; clone size: .; CDR3 protein: CASSLVGQEEAFF; CDR3 DNA: TGTGCCAGCAGCTTGGTAGGACAGGAAGAAGCTTTCTTT
CDR3 length: 13; V gene: TRBV5-5; J gene: TRBJ1-5; D gene: .; clone size: .; CDR3 protein: CASSFNRDQPQHF; CDR3 DNA: TGTGCCAGCAGCTTCAACAGAGATCAGCCCCAGCATTTT
CDR3 length: 15; V gene: TRBV19; J gene: TRBJ2-7; D gene: TRBD2; clone size: .; CDR3 protein: CASSTRASGTYEQYF; CDR3 DNA: TGTGCCAGTAGTACCCGGGCTAGCGGGACCTACGAGCAGTACTTC
CDR3 length: 15; V gene: TRBV6-1; J gene: TRBJ1-5; D gene: TRBD1; clone size: .; CDR3 protein: CASSEQGADDQPQHF; CDR3 DNA: TGTGCCAGCAGTGAACAGGGGGCGGATGATCAGCCCCAGCATTTT
CDR3 length: 18; V gene: TRBV13; J gene: TRBJ1-2; D gene: .; clone size: .; CDR3 protein: CASSSTHTTGRKNYGYTF; CDR3 DNA: TGTGCCAGCAGCTCTACCCACACCACAGGGAGAAAAAACTATGGCTACACCTTC
CDR3 length: 15; V gene: TRBV29-1; J gene: TRBJ2-3; D gene: TRBD1; clone size: .; CDR3 protein: CSVDPKGQHTDTQYF; CDR3 DNA: TGCAGCGTTGACCCGAAGGGACAGCACACAGATACGCAGTATTTT
CDR3 length: 13; V gene: TRBV5-1; J gene: TRBJ1-4; D gene: .; clone size: .; CDR3 protein: CASSLETPEKLFF; CDR3 DNA: TGCGCCAGCAGCTTGGAGACACCTGAAAAACTGTTTTTT
CDR3 length: 15; V gene: TRBV5-1; J gene: TRBJ1-5; D gene: .; clone size: .; CDR3 protein: CASSLGGPSNQPQHF; CDR3 DNA: TGCGCCAGCAGCTTGGGAGGTCCGAGCAATCAGCCCCAGCATTTT
CDR3 length: 15; V gene: TRBV3-1/TRBV3-2; J gene: TRBJ2-1; D gene: TRBD2; clone size: .; CDR3 protein: CASSQGGLEYNEQFF; CDR3 DNA: TGTGCCAGCAGCCAAGGGGGACTAGAATACAATGAGCAGTTCTTC
CDR3 length: 16; V gene: TRBV11-3; J gene: TRBJ2-1; D gene: TRBD2; clone size: .; CDR3 protein: CASSITSGFTGVEQFF; CDR3 DNA: TGTGCCAGCAGCATCACTAGCGGCTTTACTGGGGTTGAGCAGTTCTTC
CDR3 length: 15; V gene: TRBV28; J gene: TRBJ2-1; D gene: TRBD1; clone size: .; CDR3 protein: CASSTMDRGLGEQFF; CDR3 DNA: TGTGCCAGCAGTACCATGGACAGGGGGCTCGGGGAGCAGTTCTTC
CDR3 length: 16; V gene: TRBV7-2; J gene: TRBJ2-2; D gene: .; clone size: .; CDR3 protein: CASSLGDKTYTGELFF; CDR3 DNA: TGTGCCAGCAGCTTAGGGGACAAGACTTACACCGGGGAGCTGTTTTTT
CDR3 length: 12; V gene: TRBV28; J gene: TRBJ2-7; D gene: .; clone size: .; CDR3 protein: CASSPDSYEQYF; CDR3 DNA: TGTGCCAGCAGCCCCGACAGTTACGAGCAGTACTTC
CDR3 length: 14; V gene: TRBV5-1; J gene: TRBJ2-5; D gene: .; clone size: .; CDR3 protein: CASSQTGGRETQYF; CDR3 DNA: TGCGCCAGCAGCCAGACCGGGGGACGCGAGACCCAGTACTTC
CDR3 length: 14; V gene: TRBV28; J gene: TRBJ1-6; D gene: .; clone size: .; CDR3 protein: CASSLGENSSPLHF; CDR3 DNA: TGTGCCAGCAGTTTAGGCGAAAACAGCTCACCCCTCCACTTT
CDR3 length: 14; V gene: TRBV4-1; J gene: TRBJ1-1; D gene: .; clone size: .; CDR3 protein: CASSFGVGNTEAFF; CDR3 DNA: TGCGCCAGCAGTTTCGGGGTGGGGAACACTGAAGCTTTCTTT
CDR3 length: 13; V gene: TRBV29-1; J gene: TRBJ1-2; D gene: .; clone size: .; CDR3 protein: CSVAGETNYGYTF; CDR3 DNA: TGCAGCGTCGCAGGGGAAACTAACTATGGCTACACCTTC
CDR3 length: 16; V gene: TRBV3-1/TRBV3-2; J gene: TRBJ1-2; D gene: .; clone size: .; CDR3 protein: CASSQEWPVSGYGYTF; CDR3 DNA: TGTGCCAGCAGCCAAGAATGGCCAGTATCAGGCTATGGCTACACCTTC
CDR3 length: 15; V gene: TRBV2; J gene: TRBJ1-3; D gene: .; clone size: .; CDR3 protein: CASSDGGVRGNTIYF; CDR3 DNA: TGTGCCAGCAGTGACGGCGGGGTTAGGGGAAACACCATATATTTT
CDR3 length: 14; V gene: TRBV11-3; J gene: TRBJ2-5; D gene: .; clone size: .; CDR3 protein: CASSLGLSEETQYF; CDR3 DNA: TGTGCCAGCAGCTTAGGCCTCTCTGAGGAGACCCAGTACTTC
CDR3 length: 14; V gene: TRBV3-1/TRBV3-2; J gene: TRBJ2-6; D gene: .; clone size: .; CDR3 protein: CASSSRAGANVLTF; CDR3 DNA: TGTGCCAGCAGCTCCAGGGCTGGGGCCAACGTCCTGACTTTC
CDR3 length: 15; V gene: TRBV4-1; J gene: TRBJ2-7; D gene: TRBD2; clone size: .; CDR3 protein: CASSQATSSAYEQYF; CDR3 DNA: TGCGCCAGCAGCCAAGCGACTAGCTCTGCCTACGAGCAGTACTTC
CDR3 length: 16; V gene: TRBV14; J gene: TRBJ2-7; D gene: .; clone size: once; CDR3 protein: CASTQVPKQDIYEQYF; CDR3 DNA: TGTGCCAGCACCCAAGTCCCCAAGCAGGACATCTACGAGCAGTACTTC
CDR3 length: 15; V gene: TRBV19; J gene: TRBJ2-2; D gene: .; clone size: .; CDR3 protein: CASSIGQGGTGELFF; CDR3 DNA: TGTGCCAGTAGTATAGGGCAGGGAGGCACCGGGGAGCTGTTTTTT